This T cell receptor beta chain was sequenced for a study of T cells in Graves' hyperthyroidism and ophthalmopathy. Only a few counts were recorded for this clonotype. Germline V gene lookup returns CDR1 KGHDR and CDR2 SFDVKD. The CDR3 loop spans 17 amino acids. V was clipped by 1 base and J by 7 bases; unmatched bases: 8. Regions amplified from RNA transcripts were the TCR beta CDR3 regions. First-round RT-PCR targeting the TCR CDR3 was performed with the HTBI primer set. TCRdb reprocessed the multiplex PCR reads via MiXCR and lists one record per CDR3 protein. This sample has fewer than 700,000 distinct CDR3 sequences; 15% to 20% occur once, and the top ten carry 15% to 20%.

The genes are TRBV24-1 and TRBJ1-6, with 8 positions matching TRBD1. Material for sequencing was blood. This clonotype was obtained from a woman aged 18-29 years with Graves' ophthalmopathy. In DNA, the CDR3 is TGTGCCACCAGTGATTTTCCAGGACAGGGTGAAAATTCACCCCTCCACTTT. Residues: CATSDFPGQGENSPLHF.